The 18 T cell receptor beta chains in this list originate from one sample, sequenced in a study of T cells in Graves' hyperthyroidism and ophthalmopathy. The investigators amplified TCR beta CDR3 regions from RNA transcripts. The study used the HTBI primer set for a first-round RT-PCR of the TCR CDR3. TCRdb fed the multiplex PCR reads into MiXCR, producing one record per CDR3 protein. The data hold hundreds of thousands of distinct CDR3 sequences, with 38% observed a single time. Sequencing used blood. These receptors came from a man in his late teens or twenties with Graves' hyperthyroidism.

This clonotype appeared many times. The V call is TRBV2, the J call TRBJ1-5; possibly TRBD1 for D (6 bases). Trimming took 6 bases from V and 3 from J, leaving 12 bases between them. The CDR3 contains 14 residues. Germline-derived CDR1 and CDR2 are SNHLY and FYNNEI. Here the CDR3 reads CASSLQGYNQPQHF. As DNA, the CDR3 is TGTGCCAGCAGCCTACAGGGCTACAATCAGCCCCAGCATTTT.

The rearrangement joins TRBV19 to TRBJ2-2; no definite D call. Trimming pared 9 bases from V and 3 bases from J, leaving 14 bases between. CDR3 size: 14 residues. Germline V gives CDR1 LNHDA, CDR2 SQIVND (reference sequence). CDR3 region: CASSHRLDTGELFF. The CDR3 DNA is TGTGCCAGCAGCCACCGCTTAGACACCGGGGAGCTGTTTTTT. Combining the CDR3 with reference TRBV19 and TRBJ2-2 gives the whole variable domain DGGITQSPKYLFRKEGQNVTLSCEQNLNHDAMYWYRQDPGQGLRLIYYSQIVNDFQKGDIAEGYSVSREKKESFPLTVTSAQKNPTAFYLCASSHRLDTGELFFGEGSRLTVL.

The chain uses TRBV5-1 and TRBJ2-2, with 7 bases aligning to TRBD2. With 6 bases clipped from V and 4 bases from J, the junction kept 6 bases outside the gene matches. This CDR3 contains 14 residues. Germline-derived CDR1 and CDR2 are SGHRS and YFSETQ. CDR3 amino acids: CASTVGGTTGELFF. The CDR3 DNA sequence: TGCGCCAGCACGGTGGGGGGGACCACCGGGGAGCTGTTTTTT.

Many counts were recorded for this clonotype. The DNA for the CDR3 is TGTGCCATCAGTGAAGATAGCGGAGCTATAGAGACCCAGTACTTC. Translated: CAISEDSGAIETQYF. The chain combines TRBV10-3 with TRBJ2-5; D might be TRBD2 (6 bases). With 3 bases removed from V and 4 bases from J, the gap between germline ends came to 15 bases. Germline CDR1 reads ENHRY; CDR2 reads SYGVKD. This CDR3 comprises 15 residues.

The chain joins TRBV10-3 to TRBJ2-5; TRBD1 matches 8 bases. The CDR3 is made up of 15 amino acids. Trimming took 7 bases from V and 4 from J; bases not matched to a gene: 11. Germline CDR1 is ENHRY and CDR2 is SYGVKD. Written as DNA, the CDR3 is TGTGCCATCATGGACCCCGGGACAGGCCTAGAGACCCAGTACTTC. Its protein is CAIMDPGTGLETQYF.

This clonotype was observed a handful of times. The junction and the germline gene differ at one end; a read error may be behind it. The chain recombines TRBV12-3 or TRBV12-4 with TRBJ1-1; perhaps TRBD1 as D (5 bases). This CDR3 is 12 amino acids long. The CDR3 DNA sequence: TGTGCCAGCAGGTTAGACAGTTCTGAAGCTTTCTTT. This codes for CASRLDSSEAFF.

As regards this clonotype: The CDR3 ends on some other residue instead of the conserved phenylalanine or tryptophan, so this is likely a read error. It is unclear where the CDR3 begins or ends on the DNA, so no DNA is shown, and the CDR3 is as TCRdb lists it. V and J are TRBV7-9 and TRBJ2-7; the table's D gene call, TRBD2, was not cross checked with the DNA. Looked up from germline, CDR1 is SEHNR and CDR2 is FQNEAQ (reference sequence). The CDR3 region is 14 residues in length, termini included. The CDR3 loop is CASRFPLPTSGGRI.

The J gene is TRBJ1-2, the V gene TRBV25-1; TRBD1 is a possible D gene (5 bases). This CDR3 is built from 12 residues. V lost 6 bases, J lost 4 bases, and 9 bases lay in between. CDR1 and CDR2 (germline): MGHDK, SYGVNS. CDR3 protein: CASSRDIYGYTF. CDR3 nucleotide sequence: TGTGCCAGCAGCAGGGATATCTATGGCTACACCTTC.

V and J are TRBV2 and TRBJ2-7; the match to TRBD1 covers 9 bases. Germline-derived CDR1 and CDR2 are SNHLY and FYNNEI. This CDR3 has 14 residues. The J segment lost 7 bases and the V segment lost 6 bases, leaving 10 bases of the junction unmatched. The CDR3 loop is CASSTRTGAREQYF. The CDR3 DNA sequence: TGTGCCAGCAGCACCCGGACAGGGGCGCGTGAGCAGTACTTC.

There are many counts of this clonotype. The chain joins TRBV7-8 to TRBJ1-1; D unresolved. V was trimmed by 4 bases and J by 2 bases, leaving 8 bases between them. The CDR3 spans 13 residues. Per the germline V gene, CDR1 is SGHVS and CDR2 is FQNEAQ. Here the CDR3 DNA reads TGTGCCAGCAGCTATACAAGCAACACTGAAGCTTTCTTT. As protein: CASSYTSNTEAFF.

The chain has TRBV7-9 and TRBJ2-7; D uncertain. Trimming cost V 1 base and J 0 bases, with 13 bases left between them. Germline CDR1 reads SEHNR; CDR2 reads FQNEAQ (reference sequence). The CDR3 covers 16 residues. The CDR3 is CASSLDGPGYSYEQYF. CDR3 in DNA: TGTGCCAGCAGCTTAGATGGCCCCGGATACTCCTACGAGCAGTACTTC.

The CDR3 region is CASSLGTTLTRGETQYF. The CDR3 coding sequence is TGTGCCAGCAGTTTAGGGACGACACTCACGAGGGGAGAGACCCAGTACTTC. V usage is TRBV2 and J usage is TRBJ2-5, with D perhaps being TRBD1 or TRBD2 (5 bases each). V was clipped by 5 bases and J by 4 bases, with 23 bases between them. The length of the CDR3 is 17 residues. Germline V gene lookup returns CDR1 SNHLY and CDR2 FYNNEI.

This rearrangement joins TRBV7-2 to TRBJ1-6, with 7 bases that match TRBD1. The germline gives CDR1 SGHTA, CDR2 FQGNSA. This CDR3 contains 16 residues. V lost 4 bases, J lost 2 bases, and 5 bases stayed unmatched. In nucleotides, the CDR3 is TGTGCCAGCAGCTACGGACAGGAGGCCTATAATTCACCCCTCCACTTT. As protein: CASSYGQEAYNSPLHF.

This clonotype was recorded at least ten times. The rearrangement joins TRBV9 to TRBJ2-5; the D is unclear. The CDR3 is made up of 15 amino acids. V was clipped by 0 bases and J by 1 base, with 10 bases between them. CDR1 and CDR2 from the germline V gene are SGDLS and YYNGEE. CDR3 sequence (DNA): TGTGCCAGCAGCGTAGGTGCCCAGCTCCAAGAGACCCAGTACTTC. Translating it yields CASSVGAQLQETQYF.

The chain joins TRBV20-1 to TRBJ2-5; D possibly corresponds to TRBD2 (6 bases). CDR1 and CDR2 from the germline V gene are DFQATT and SNEGSKA (reference sequence). The CDR3 runs 14 residues. V lost 6 bases, J lost 0 bases, and 14 bases lay in between. This CDR3 reads CSATQAGHQETQYF. The DNA of the CDR3 is TGCAGTGCAACCCAAGCGGGCCACCAAGAGACCCAGTACTTC.

This chain links TRBV7-2 with TRBJ1-4; TRBD1 aligns across 7 bases. The V gene's germline CDR1 is SGHTA and CDR2 FQGNSA. The V and J ends lost 4 bases and 7 bases, in that order; junction bases with no gene match: 9. The CDR3 extends over 15 amino acids. The CDR3 is CASSSTGLIGEKLFF. The CDR3 DNA is TGTGCCAGCAGCTCGACAGGGCTGATTGGTGAAAAACTGTTTTTT.

In this sample, this clonotype turned up many times. The chain carries TRBV7-6 and TRBJ1-3, with D unclear. V gave up 7 bases and J gave up 2 bases, with 15 bases separating them. The CDR3 has 15 amino acids. Per germline, CDR1 SGHVS and CDR2 FNYEAQ. The CDR3 spells CASKRAVGTGNTIYF. The CDR3 DNA is TGTGCCAGCAAGCGGGCCGTTGGGACTGGAAACACCATATATTTT. The full variable domain, its missing parts supplied by reference TRBV7-6 and TRBJ1-3, is GAGVSQSPRYKVTKRGQDVALRCDPISGHVSLYWYRQALGQGPEFLTYFNYEAQQDKSGLPNDRFSAERPEGSISTLTIQRTEQRDSAMYRCASKRAVGTGNTIYFGEGSWLTVV.

The chain has TRBV4-1 and TRBJ1-4; D remains ambiguous. Between the trimmed V and J ends, which lost 3 bases and 9 bases, there was a span of 11 bases. CDR1 is MGHRA and CDR2 is YSYEKL in the germline V gene. The CDR3 covers 13 residues. The CDR3 loop reads CASSQYVGKKLFF. In DNA form, the CDR3 reads TGCGCCAGCAGCCAGTACGTGGGAAAAAAACTGTTTTTT.